This T cell receptor beta chain was recovered during a study of blood T cells in healthy people across ages. Study-wide findings and caveats: Older age coincided with a roughly linear decline in TCR beta diversity per million T cells.

Between the trimmed V and J ends, which lost 0 bases and 4 bases, there was a span of 13 bases. This CDR3 has 15 residues. Germline V gene sequence: CDR1 SGHRS, CDR2 YFSETQ. On this clonotype: The antigen is undetermined.

PCR was performed a second time for roughly 7 to 12 cycles using a sample-barcoded 5' primer and a J-beta primer mix. All cDNA molecules were each tagged by a template-switch adaptor with 12 random nucleotides. Using its own MiXCR run on the 5' RACE reads, TCRdb lists one record per CDR3 protein. The top ten hold roughly 10% of the sample, which has about 930,000 distinct CDR3 sequences, almost 30% seen once. This sample was also put to use in a study of T cells of mothers and their children.

The sequence derives from a woman aged 40 to 50 in good health. The J gene is TRBJ1-2, the V gene TRBV5-1, with D tentatively TRBD1 (6 bases). Sequencing was done on a sample of blood. DNA for the CDR3: TGCGCCAGCAGCTTGGACGCCAGGGGCGGCTATGGCTACACCTTC. Translation gives CASSLDARGGYGYTF.